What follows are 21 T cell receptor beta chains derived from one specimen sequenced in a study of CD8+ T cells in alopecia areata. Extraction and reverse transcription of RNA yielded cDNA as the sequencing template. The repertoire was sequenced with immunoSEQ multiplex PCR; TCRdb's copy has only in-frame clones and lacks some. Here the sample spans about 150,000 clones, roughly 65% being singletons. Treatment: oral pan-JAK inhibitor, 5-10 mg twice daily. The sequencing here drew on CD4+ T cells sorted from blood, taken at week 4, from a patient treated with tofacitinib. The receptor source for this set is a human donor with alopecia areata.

CDR3 region: CASMTAPRGTDTQYF. CDR3 nucleotide sequence: TGCGCCAGCATGACAGCCCCCCGGGGCACAGATACGCAGTATTTT. The chain couples TRBV10-2 to TRBJ2-3, with a weak D call TRBD1 (5 bases). CDR1 is WSHSY and CDR2 is SAAADI in the germline V gene. This CDR3 has 15 residues. The V end was cut by 7 bases, the J end by 1 base, with 15 bases between.

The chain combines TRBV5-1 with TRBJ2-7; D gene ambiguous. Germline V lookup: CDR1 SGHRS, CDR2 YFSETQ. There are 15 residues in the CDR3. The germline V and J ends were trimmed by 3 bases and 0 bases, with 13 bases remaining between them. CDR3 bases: TGCGCCAGCAGCTCGAAGATCCTAGGCTCCTACGAGCAGTACTTC. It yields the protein CASSSKILGSYEQYF.

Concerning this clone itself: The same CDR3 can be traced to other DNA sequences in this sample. The CDR3 DNA sequence: TGTGCCTGGAGTGCTAGCTACGAGCAGTACTTC. Residues: CAWSASYEQYF. The chain couples TRBV30 to TRBJ2-7; D remains ambiguous. V shed 1 base and J shed 3 bases, with 4 bases lying between them. The CDR3 contains 11 residues. CDR1 GTSNPN and CDR2 SVGIG come from the germline V gene (reference sequence). The complete variable domain, with remaining parts taken from reference TRBV30 and TRBJ2-7, reads SQTIHQWPATLVQPVGSPLSLECTVEGTSNPNLYWYRQAAGRGLQLLFYSVGIGQISSEVPQNLSASRPQDRQFILSSKKLLLSDSGFYLCAWSASYEQYFGPGTRLTVT.

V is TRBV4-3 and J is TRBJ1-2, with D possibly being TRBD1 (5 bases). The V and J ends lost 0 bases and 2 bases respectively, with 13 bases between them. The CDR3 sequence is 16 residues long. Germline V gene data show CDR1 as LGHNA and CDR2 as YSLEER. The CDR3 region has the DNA TGCGCCAGCAGCCAAGATTGGGGCAGGACCAACTATGGCTACACCTTC. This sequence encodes CASSQDWGRTNYGYTF.

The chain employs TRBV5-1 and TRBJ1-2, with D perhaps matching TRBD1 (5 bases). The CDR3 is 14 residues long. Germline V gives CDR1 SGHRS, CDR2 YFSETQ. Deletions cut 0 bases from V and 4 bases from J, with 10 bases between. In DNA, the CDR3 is TGCGCCAGCAGCTTGGAGGGGTCGGGCTATGGCTACACCTTC. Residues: CASSLEGSGYGYTF.

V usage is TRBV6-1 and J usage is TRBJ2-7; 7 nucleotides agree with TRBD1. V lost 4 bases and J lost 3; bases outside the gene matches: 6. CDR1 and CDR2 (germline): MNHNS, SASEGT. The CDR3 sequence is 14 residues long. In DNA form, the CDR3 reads TGTGCCAGCAGTGTGACAGGGAAGGACTACGAGCAGTACTTC. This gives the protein CASSVTGKDYEQYF.

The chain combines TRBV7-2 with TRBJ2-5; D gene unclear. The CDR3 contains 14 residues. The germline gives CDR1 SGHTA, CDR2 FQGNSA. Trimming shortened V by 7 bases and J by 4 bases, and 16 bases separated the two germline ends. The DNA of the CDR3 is TGTGCCAGCATGAAGTGGGCCTCGCCAGAGACCCAGTACTTC. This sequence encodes CASMKWASPETQYF.

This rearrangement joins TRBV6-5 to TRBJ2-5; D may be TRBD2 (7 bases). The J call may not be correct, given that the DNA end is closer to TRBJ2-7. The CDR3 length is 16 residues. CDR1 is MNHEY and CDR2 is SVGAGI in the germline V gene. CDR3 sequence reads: CASSSRGGAWGREQYF. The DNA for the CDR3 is TGTGCCAGCAGTTCAAGAGGGGGGGCCTGGGGCCGCGAGCAGTACTTC.

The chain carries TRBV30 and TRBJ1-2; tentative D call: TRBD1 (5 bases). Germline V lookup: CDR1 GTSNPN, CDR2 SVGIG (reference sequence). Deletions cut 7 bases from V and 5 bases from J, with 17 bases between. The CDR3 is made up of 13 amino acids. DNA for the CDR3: TGTGCCTACCCTCGGGAGGGGAGGTATGGCTACACCTTC. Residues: CAYPREGRYGYTF.

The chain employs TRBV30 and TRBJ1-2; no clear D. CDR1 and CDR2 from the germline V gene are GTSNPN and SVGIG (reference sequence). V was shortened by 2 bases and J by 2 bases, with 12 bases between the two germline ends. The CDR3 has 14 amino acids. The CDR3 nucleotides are TGTGCCTGGAGTAGAGGGTTAACGAACTATGGCTACACCTTC. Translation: CAWSRGLTNYGYTF.

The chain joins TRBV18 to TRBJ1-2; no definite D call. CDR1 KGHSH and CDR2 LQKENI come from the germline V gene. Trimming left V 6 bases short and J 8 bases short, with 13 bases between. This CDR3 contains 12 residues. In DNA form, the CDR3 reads TGTGCCAGCTCCCCAAGCTCGGGAGGCTACACCTTC. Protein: CASSPSSGGYTF.

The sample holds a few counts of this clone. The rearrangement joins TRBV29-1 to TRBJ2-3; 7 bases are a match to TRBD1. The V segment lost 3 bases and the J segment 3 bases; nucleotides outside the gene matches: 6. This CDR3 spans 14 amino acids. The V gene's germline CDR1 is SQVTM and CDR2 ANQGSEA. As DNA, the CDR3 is TGCAGCGTTGAGGACAGGAGACCTACAGATACGCAGTATTTT. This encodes CSVEDRRPTDTQYF.

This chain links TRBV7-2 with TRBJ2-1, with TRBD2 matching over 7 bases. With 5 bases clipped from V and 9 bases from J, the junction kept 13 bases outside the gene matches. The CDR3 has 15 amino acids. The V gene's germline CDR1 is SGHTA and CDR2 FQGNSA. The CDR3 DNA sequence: TGTGCCAGCAGCCCAAGGACTAGGAGGCGGAGTGAGCAGTTCTTC. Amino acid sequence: CASSPRTRRRSEQFF.

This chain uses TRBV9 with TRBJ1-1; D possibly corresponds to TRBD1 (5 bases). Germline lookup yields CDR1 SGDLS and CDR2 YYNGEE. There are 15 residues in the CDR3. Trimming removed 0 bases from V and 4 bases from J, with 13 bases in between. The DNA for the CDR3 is TGTGCCAGCAGCGTAGAGGTTGGGGCGGGCACTGAAGCTTTCTTT. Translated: CASSVEVGAGTEAFF.

Here the CDR3 reads CASRPTSYYGYTF. The CDR3 DNA follows: TGTGCCAGCAGGCCGACATCCTACTATGGCTACACCTTC. The chain uses TRBV6-5 and TRBJ1-2; D gene uncertain. V lost 6 bases, J lost 3 bases, and 11 bases lay in between. Germline-derived CDR1 and CDR2 are MNHEY and SVGAGI. CDR3 length: 13 amino acids.

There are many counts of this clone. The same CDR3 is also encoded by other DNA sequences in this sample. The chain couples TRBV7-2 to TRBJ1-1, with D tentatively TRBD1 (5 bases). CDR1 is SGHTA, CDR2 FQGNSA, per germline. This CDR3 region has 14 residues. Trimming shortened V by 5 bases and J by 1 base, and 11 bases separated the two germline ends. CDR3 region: CASSPGRGNTEAFF. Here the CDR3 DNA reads TGTGCCAGCAGCCCGGGACGGGGGAACACTGAAGCTTTCTTT.

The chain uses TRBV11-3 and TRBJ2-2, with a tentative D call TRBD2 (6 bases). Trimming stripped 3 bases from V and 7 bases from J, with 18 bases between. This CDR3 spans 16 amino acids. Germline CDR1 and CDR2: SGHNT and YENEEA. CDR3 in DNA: TGTGCCAGCAGCTTTCGGTCGGCAGGAGGGCACGGGGAGCTGTTTTTT. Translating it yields CASSFRSAGGHGELFF.

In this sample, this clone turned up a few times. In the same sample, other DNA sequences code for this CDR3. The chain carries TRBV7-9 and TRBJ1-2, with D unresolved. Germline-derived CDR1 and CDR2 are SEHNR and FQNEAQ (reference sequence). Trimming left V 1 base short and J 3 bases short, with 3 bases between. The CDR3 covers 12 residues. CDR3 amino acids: CASSLGDYGYTF. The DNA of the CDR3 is TGTGCCAGCAGCTTAGGGGACTATGGCTACACCTTC.

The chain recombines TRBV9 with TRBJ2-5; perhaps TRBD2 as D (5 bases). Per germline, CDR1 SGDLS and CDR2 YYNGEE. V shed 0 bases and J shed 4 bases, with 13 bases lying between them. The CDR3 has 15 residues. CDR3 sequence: CASSVASAGGETQYF. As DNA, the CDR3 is TGTGCCAGCAGCGTAGCTTCGGCCGGAGGAGAGACCCAGTACTTC. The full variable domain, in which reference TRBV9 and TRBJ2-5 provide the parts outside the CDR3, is DSGVTQTPKHLITATGQRVTLRCSPRSGDLSVYWYQQSLDQGLQFLIQYYNGEERAKGNILERFSAQQFPDLHSELNLSSLELGDSALYFCASSVASAGGETQYFGPGTRLLVL.

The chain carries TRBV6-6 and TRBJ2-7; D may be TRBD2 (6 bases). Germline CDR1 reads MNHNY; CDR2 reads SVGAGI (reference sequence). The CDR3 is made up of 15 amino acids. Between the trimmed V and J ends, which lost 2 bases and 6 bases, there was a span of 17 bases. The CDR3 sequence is CASSYLGLPEAEQYF. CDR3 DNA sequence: TGTGCCAGCAGTTACCTGGGACTCCCGGAAGCCGAGCAGTACTTC.

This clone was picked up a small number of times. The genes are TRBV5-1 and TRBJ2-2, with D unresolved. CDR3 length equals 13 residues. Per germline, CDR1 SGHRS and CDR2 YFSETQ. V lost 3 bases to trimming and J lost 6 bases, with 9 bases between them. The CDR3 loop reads CASSSAPPGELFF. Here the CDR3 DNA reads TGCGCCAGCAGCTCCGCCCCCCCCGGGGAGCTGTTTTTT.